Below are 6 T cell receptor beta chains sequenced from a single sample in a study of cytomegalovirus exposure and HLA in healthy donors. 13 Jbeta primers and 60 Vbeta primers were used for the PCR. The repertoire was sequenced with immunoSEQ multiplex PCR; TCRdb's copy has only in-frame clones and lacks some. Of 150,000 to 200,000 clones listed, around 75% are singletons. Sequenced sample: PBMCs. These receptors were taken from a woman aged 45-60 years in good health and CMV-seronegative.

This clone was recorded only once. This sequence joins TRBV6-5 and TRBJ1-6, with D possibly TRBD1 on 5 matching bases. In germline, CDR1 is MNHEY, CDR2 SVGAGI. The CDR3 is made up of 15 amino acids. Deletions cut 6 bases from V and 7 bases from J, with 16 bases between. CDR3 loop: CASSSRGTANSPLHF. The DNA for the CDR3 is TGTGCCAGCAGCTCACGCGGGACTGCAAATTCACCCCTCCACTTT.

The chain combines TRBV6-5 with TRBJ1-4; 7 nucleotides agree with TRBD1. This CDR3 region has 14 residues. The trim removed 6 bases at V and 8 bases at J, leaving 9 bases unmatched. The V gene's germline CDR1 is MNHEY and CDR2 SVGAGI. CDR3 in amino acids: CASREQGLMEKLFF. The DNA for the CDR3 is TGTGCCAGCAGGGAACAGGGGCTAATGGAAAAACTGTTTTTT.

V and J are TRBV4-3 and TRBJ2-7; TRBD1 matches 10 bases. Germline V CDR1 and CDR2: LGHNA, YSLEER. There are 15 residues in the CDR3. The V and J ends lost 1 base and 3 bases, in that order; junction bases with no gene match: 3. The CDR3, as DNA: TGCGCCAGCAGCCAAGGGACAGGGGGGTACTACGAGCAGTACTTC. Protein product: CASSQGTGGYYEQYF.

The chain has TRBV29-1 and TRBJ2-1, with 11 bases that match TRBD1. The V segment lost 6 bases and the J segment 10 bases; nucleotides outside the gene matches: 14. From germline, CDR1 is SQVTM and CDR2 ANQGSEA. The CDR3 has 15 residues. The CDR3 sequence is CSVALRGQGAREQFF. The CDR3 nucleotides are TGCAGCGTCGCCCTCCGAGGACAGGGGGCTCGGGAGCAGTTCTTC.

V gene TRBV7-2 combines with J gene TRBJ1-1, with unresolved D. CDR3 size: 13 residues. V was clipped by 2 bases and J by 0 bases, with 4 bases between them. The germline V gene encodes CDR1 SGHTA and CDR2 FQGNSA. CDR3 residues: CASSLLMNTEAFF. The CDR3 nucleotides are TGTGCCAGCAGCTTACTTATGAACACTGAAGCTTTCTTT.

This clone was picked up a small number of times. V is TRBV5-4 and J is TRBJ1-6; TRBD1 is a possible D gene (6 bases). Per germline, CDR1 SGHNT and CDR2 YYREEE (reference sequence). V lost 3 bases and J lost 9, with 7 bases in between. This CDR3 region has 12 residues. The CDR3 here is CASSSRGSPLHF. The CDR3, as DNA: TGTGCCAGCAGCTCCAGGGGTTCACCCCTCCACTTT.